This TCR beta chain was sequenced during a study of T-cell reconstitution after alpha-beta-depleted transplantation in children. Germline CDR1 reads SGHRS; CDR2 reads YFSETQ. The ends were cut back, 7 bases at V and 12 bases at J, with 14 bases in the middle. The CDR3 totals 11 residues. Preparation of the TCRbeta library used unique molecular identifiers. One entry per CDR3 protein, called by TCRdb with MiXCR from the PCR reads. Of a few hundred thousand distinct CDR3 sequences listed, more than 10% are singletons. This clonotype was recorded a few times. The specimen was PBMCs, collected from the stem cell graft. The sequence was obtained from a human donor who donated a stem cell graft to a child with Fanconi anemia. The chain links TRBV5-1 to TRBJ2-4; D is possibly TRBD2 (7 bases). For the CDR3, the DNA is TGCGCCAGCCATGAAGGGGGGGCTCAGTACTTC. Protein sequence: CASHEGGAQYF.